The entry below describes one T cell receptor (beta chain). Its specificity is unknown. The data originate from a study of T cell responses to AZD1222 COVID-19 vaccine. Study-wide results and limits: Targets within unmutated variant regions were reportedly found for nearly half of spike-specific TCRs. Only a handful of AZD1222 recipients, five to seven in all, had baseline seropositivity. Elevations in Spike-specific TCR breadth and depth followed administration of two AZD1222 doses. Donors were chiefly white British, with a greater number of females, and clonal diversity was perhaps underestimated.

Profiled with immunoSEQ multiplex PCR; TCRdb holds only in-frame clones, not every one. The table has fewer than 150,000 clones, nearly 95% seen once. V was shortened by 11 bases and J by 6 bases, with 13 bases between the two germline ends. This CDR3 is 11 amino acids long. This sequence joins TRBV12-3 or TRBV12-4 and TRBJ1-1; D gene uncertain. The clonotype originates from an adult in good health. The specimen was peripheral blood, collected on day 0 of AZD1222 vaccination. Written as DNA, the CDR3 is TGTGCCTCCCGTAGCGGCCCTGAAGCTTTCTTT. This translates into CASRSGPEAFF.